The rows below give T cell receptor beta chains drawn from one sample of a study of T-cell memory formation after mild COVID-19. TCRdb redid the calling of the 5' RACE reads with MiXCR, one entry per CDR3 protein. The repertoire includes roughly 600,000 distinct CDR3 sequences, under 20% of them detected once, and approximately 12% sits in the top ten. The specimen was PBMCs or a T cell subset sorted from them (not recorded which). The receptors were gathered from an adult woman who had mild COVID-19 (a few samples of this study predate the infection). Cell type and time point are not known. CDR3s include the opening cysteine and the closing phenylalanine or tryptophan. D genes are given only for firm matches. Rows give clone size only sometimes, using once, few, many, or a class for an expanded clone.

D,size,V,J,CDR3
NA,many,TRBV5-1,TRBJ2-7,CASSLAQGYEQYF
NA,NA,TRBV10-3,TRBJ1-5,CAISESLGDQPQHF
TRBD2,many,TRBV12-3/TRBV12-4,TRBJ2-1,CASSSSGRAPNEQFF
NA,few,TRBV7-9,TRBJ2-7,CASSLGRGQYF
NA,NA,TRBV7-9,TRBJ2-7,CASSYHTMSYEQYF
TRBD1,NA,TRBV18,TRBJ1-1,CASSPRNQQGPDTEAFF
NA,few,TRBV7-9,TRBJ1-2,CASSLLGNYGYTF
NA,NA,TRBV6-5,TRBJ2-7,CASSSPGTADGYEQYF
TRBD1,NA,TRBV24-1,TRBJ2-3,CATSDGDRPADTQYF
TRBD2,few,TRBV20-1,TRBJ2-5,CSARDPGLAGETQYF
TRBD1,NA,TRBV20-1,TRBJ1-5,CSARSVTGGANQPQHF
NA,NA,TRBV12-3/TRBV12-4,TRBJ2-6,CASSSLPGHLSSGANVLTF